This note documents a single TCR beta chain sequence. TCRdb's table, derived via immunoSEQ multiplex PCR, lists solely in-frame clones and lacks some. The sample has 100,000 or so clones, around 74% seen once. The sample comes from a study of blood T cell repertoires in COVID-19. Germline V gene sequence: CDR1 GTSNPN, CDR2 SVGIG (reference sequence). The CDR3 sequence is 15 residues long. V was clipped by 0 bases and J by 6 bases, with 15 bases between them. Sequences were obtained from peripheral blood. The sequence came from a woman between 65 and 79 years old with acute or convalescent COVID-19. J is TRBJ1-3 and V is TRBV30, with D perhaps matching TRBD1 (6 bases). The CDR3 DNA reads as TGTGCCTGGAGTGTATTAGGACAGCTACAAAACACCATATATTTT. Amino acid sequence: CAWSVLGQLQNTIYF.